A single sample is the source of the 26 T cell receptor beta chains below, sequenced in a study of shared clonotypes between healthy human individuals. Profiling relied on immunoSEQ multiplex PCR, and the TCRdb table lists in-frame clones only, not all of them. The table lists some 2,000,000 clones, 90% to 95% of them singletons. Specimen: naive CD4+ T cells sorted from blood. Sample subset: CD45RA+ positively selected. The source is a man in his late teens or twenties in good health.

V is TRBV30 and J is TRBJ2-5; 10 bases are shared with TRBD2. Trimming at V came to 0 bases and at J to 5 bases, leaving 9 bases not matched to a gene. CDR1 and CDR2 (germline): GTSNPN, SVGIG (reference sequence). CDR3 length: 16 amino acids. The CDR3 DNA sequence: TGTGCCTGGAGTGTCGCTAGCGGGAGAGGGACGGAGACCCAGTACTTC. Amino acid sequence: CAWSVASGRGTETQYF.

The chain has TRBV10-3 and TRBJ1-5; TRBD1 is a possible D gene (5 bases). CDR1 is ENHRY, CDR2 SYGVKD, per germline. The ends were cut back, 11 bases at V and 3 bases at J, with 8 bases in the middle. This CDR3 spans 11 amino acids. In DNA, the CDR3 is TGTGCCGGGGGGGACAATCAGCCCCAGCATTTT. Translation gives CAGGDNQPQHF.

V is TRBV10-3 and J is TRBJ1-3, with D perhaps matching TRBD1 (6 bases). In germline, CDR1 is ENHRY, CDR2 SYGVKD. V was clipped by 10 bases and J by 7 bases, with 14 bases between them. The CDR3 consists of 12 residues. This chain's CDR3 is CATTQGGNTIYF. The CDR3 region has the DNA TGTGCCACTACCCAAGGGGGGAACACCATATATTTT.

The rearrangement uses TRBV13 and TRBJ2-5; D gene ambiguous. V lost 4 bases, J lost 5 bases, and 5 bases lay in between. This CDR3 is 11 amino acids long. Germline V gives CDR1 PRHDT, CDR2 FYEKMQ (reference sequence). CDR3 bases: TGTGCCAGCAGCTCCCTGGAGACCCAGTACTTC. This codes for CASSSLETQYF.

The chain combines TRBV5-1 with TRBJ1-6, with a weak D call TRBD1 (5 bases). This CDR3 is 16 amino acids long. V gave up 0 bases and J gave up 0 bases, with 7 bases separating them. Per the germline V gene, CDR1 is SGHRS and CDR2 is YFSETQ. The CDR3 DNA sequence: TGCGCCAGCAGCTTGGCCAGGGTCTCCTATAATTCACCCCTCCACTTT. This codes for CASSLARVSYNSPLHF.

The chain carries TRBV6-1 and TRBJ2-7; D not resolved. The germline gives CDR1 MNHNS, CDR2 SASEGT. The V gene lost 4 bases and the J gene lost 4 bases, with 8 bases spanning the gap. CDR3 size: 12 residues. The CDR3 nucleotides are TGTGCCAGCAGTGGGGCTCTGTACGAGCAGTACTTC. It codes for CASSGALYEQYF.

The CDR3 loop reads CASSFLATSGRRSYNEQFF. In DNA form, the CDR3 reads TGTGCCAGCAGCTTTCTGGCGACTAGCGGGAGGCGCTCCTACAATGAGCAGTTCTTC. The V and J genes are TRBV7-2 and TRBJ2-1; 13 bases map to TRBD2. CDR1 SGHTA and CDR2 FQGNSA come from the germline V gene. V shed 3 bases and J 0 bases; nucleotides not matched to a gene: 8. The CDR3 length is 19 residues.

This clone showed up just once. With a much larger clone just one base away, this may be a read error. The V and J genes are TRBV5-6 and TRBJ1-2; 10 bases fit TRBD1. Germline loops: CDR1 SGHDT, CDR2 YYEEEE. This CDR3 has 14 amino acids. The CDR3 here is CAGSPGQGNYGYTF. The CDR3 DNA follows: TGTGCCGGCAGCCCGGGACAGGGGAACTATGGCTACACCTTC.

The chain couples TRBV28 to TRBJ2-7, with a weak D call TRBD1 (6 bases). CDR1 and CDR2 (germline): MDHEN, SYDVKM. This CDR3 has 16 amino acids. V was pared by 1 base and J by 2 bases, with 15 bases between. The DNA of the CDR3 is TGTGCCAGCAGTTTATTACCGGGACAAGGGGCCTACGAGCAGTACTTC. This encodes CASSLLPGQGAYEQYF. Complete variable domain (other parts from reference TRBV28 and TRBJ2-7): DVKVTQSSRYLVKRTGEKVFLECVQDMDHENMFWYRQDPGLGLRLIYFSYDVKMKEKGDIPEGYSVSREKKERFSLILESASTNQTSMYLCASSLLPGQGAYEQYFGPGTRLTVT.

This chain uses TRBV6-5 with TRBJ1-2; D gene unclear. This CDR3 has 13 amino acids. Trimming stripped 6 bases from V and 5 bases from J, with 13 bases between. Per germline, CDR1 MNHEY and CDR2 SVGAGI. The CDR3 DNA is TGTGCCAGCAGCGGGAAACAGACATATGGCTACACCTTC. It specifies CASSGKQTYGYTF.

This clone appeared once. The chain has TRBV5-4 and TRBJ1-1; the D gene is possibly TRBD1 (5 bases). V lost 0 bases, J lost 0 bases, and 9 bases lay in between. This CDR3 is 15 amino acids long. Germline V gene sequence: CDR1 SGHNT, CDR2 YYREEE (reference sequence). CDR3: CASSLEGSMNTEAFF. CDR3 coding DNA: TGTGCCAGCAGCTTGGAGGGGAGTATGAACACTGAAGCTTTCTTT.

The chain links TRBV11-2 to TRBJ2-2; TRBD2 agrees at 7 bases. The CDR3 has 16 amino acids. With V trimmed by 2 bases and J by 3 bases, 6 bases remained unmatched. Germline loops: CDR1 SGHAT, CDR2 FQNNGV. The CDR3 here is CASSLWASGHTGELFF. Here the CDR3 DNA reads TGTGCCAGCAGCTTATGGGCTAGCGGACACACCGGGGAGCTGTTTTTT. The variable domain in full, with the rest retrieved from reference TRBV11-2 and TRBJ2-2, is EAGVAQSPRYKIIEKRQSVAFWCNPISGHATLYWYQQILGQGPKLLIQFQNNGVVDDSQLPKDRFSAERLKGVDSTLKIQPAKLEDSAVYLCASSLWASGHTGELFFGEGSRLTVL.

The CDR3 sequence is CASSFGLQETQYF. The CDR3 region has the DNA TGTGCCAGCAGTTTCGGACTTCAAGAGACCCAGTACTTC. J is TRBJ2-5 and V is TRBV14, with TRBD2 as a possible D gene (5 bases). V dropped 6 bases and J dropped 2 bases, with 10 bases sitting between them. Germline values: CDR1 SGHDN, CDR2 FVKESK. The CDR3 contains 13 residues.

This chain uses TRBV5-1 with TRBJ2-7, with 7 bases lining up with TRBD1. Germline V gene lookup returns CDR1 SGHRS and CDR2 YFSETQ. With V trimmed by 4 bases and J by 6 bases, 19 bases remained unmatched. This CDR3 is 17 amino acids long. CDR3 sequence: CASSHIARGLPPFEQYF. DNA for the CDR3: TGCGCCAGCAGCCATATTGCGAGGGGGCTCCCCCCTTTCGAGCAGTACTTC.

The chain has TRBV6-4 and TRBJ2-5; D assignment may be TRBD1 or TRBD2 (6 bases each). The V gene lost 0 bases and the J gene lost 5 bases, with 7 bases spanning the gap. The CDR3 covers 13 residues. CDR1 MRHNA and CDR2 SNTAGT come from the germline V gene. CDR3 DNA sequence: TGTGCCAGCAGTGACTCAGGGGGGGAGACCCAGTACTTC. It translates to CASSDSGGETQYF.

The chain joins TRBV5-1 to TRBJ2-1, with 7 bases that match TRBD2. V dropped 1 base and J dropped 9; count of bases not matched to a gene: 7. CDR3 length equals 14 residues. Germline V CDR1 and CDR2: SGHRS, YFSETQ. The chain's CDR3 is CASSLYAGEGEQFF. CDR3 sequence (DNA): TGCGCCAGCAGCTTGTACGCGGGGGAGGGTGAGCAGTTCTTC.

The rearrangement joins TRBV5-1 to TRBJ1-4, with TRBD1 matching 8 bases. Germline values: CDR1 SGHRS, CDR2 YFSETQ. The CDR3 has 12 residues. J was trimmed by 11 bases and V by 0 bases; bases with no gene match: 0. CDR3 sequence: CASSLDRGKLFF. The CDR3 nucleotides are TGCGCCAGCAGCTTGGACAGGGGGAAACTGTTTTTT. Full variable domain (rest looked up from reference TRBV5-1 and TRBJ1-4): KAGVTQTPRYLIKTRGQQVTLSCSPISGHRSVSWYQQTPGQGLQFLFEYFSETQRNKGNFPGRFSGRQFSNSRSEMNVSTLELGDSALYLCASSLDRGKLFFGSGTQLSVL.

The CDR3 bases are TGTGCCAGCAGGACACAGGGAAATAGCAATCAGCCCCAGCATTTT. This translates into CASRTQGNSNQPQHF. The V and J genes are TRBV6-1 and TRBJ1-5, with a weak D call TRBD1 (6 bases). Trimming took off 6 bases at V and 0 bases at J, with 12 bases between the two ends. The CDR3 loop spans 15 amino acids. Germline-derived CDR1 and CDR2 are MNHNS and SASEGT.

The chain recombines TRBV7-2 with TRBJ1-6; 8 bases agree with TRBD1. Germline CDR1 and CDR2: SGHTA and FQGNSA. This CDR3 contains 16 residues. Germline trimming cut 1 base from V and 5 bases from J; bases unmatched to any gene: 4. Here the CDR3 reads CASSLGQGADNSPLHF. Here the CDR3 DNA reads TGTGCCAGCAGCTTAGGTCAGGGGGCGGATAATTCACCCCTCCACTTT.

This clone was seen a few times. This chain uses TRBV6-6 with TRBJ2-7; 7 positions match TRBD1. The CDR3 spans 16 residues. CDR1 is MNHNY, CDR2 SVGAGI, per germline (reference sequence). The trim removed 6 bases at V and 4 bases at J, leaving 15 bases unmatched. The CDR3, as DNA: TGTGCCAGCAGATCCCGCGGAGACAGGGAAATTTACGAGCAGTACTTC. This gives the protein CASRSRGDREIYEQYF.

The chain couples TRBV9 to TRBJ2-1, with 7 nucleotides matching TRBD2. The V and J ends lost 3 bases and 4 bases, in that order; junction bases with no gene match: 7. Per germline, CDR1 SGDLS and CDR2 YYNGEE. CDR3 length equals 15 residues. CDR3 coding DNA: TGTGCCAGCAGCGCCGAGGGACTACTTTACAATGAGCAGTTCTTC. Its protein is CASSAEGLLYNEQFF. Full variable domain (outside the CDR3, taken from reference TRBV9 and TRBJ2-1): DSGVTQTPKHLITATGQRVTLRCSPRSGDLSVYWYQQSLDQGLQFLIQYYNGEERAKGNILERFSAQQFPDLHSELNLSSLELGDSALYFCASSAEGLLYNEQFFGPGTRLTVL.

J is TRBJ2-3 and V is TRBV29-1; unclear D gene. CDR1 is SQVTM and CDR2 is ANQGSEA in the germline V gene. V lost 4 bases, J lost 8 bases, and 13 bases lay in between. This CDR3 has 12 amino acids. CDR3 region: CSVVATLGTQYF. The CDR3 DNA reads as TGCAGCGTTGTAGCCACCCTAGGTACGCAGTATTTT.

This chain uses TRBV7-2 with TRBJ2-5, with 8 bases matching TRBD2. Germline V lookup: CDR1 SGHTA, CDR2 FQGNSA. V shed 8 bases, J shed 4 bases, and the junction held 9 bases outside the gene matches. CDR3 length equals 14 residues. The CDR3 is CASGSGRGLETQYF. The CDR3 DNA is TGTGCCAGCGGAAGCGGGAGAGGGTTAGAGACCCAGTACTTC.

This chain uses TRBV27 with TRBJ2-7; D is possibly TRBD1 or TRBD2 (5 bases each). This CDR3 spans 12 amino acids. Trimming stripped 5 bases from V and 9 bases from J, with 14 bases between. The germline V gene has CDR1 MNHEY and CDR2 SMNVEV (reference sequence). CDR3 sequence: CASSPPGLGQYF. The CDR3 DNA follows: TGTGCCAGCAGTCCCCCGGGGCTCGGGCAGTACTTC.

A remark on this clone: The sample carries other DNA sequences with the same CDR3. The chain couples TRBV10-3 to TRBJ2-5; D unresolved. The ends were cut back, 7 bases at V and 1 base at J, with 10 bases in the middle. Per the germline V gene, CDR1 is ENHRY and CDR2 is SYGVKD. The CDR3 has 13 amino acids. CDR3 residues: CAITPGSQETQYF. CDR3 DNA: TGTGCCATCACCCCCGGATCCCAAGAGACCCAGTACTTC.

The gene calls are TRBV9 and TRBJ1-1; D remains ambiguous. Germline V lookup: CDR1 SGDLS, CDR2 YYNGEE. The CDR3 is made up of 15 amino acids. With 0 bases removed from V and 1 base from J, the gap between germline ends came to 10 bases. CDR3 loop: CASSVVRGKNTEAFF. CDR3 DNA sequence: TGTGCCAGCAGCGTAGTACGAGGGAAGAACACTGAAGCTTTCTTT.